Presented here are 19 T cell receptor beta chains from one specimen sequenced in a study of blood T cell repertoires in COVID-19. Sequencing used immunoSEQ multiplex PCR; TCRdb keeps in-frame clones, though not all of them. The sample holds tens of thousands of clones; about 81% are singletons and the top ten take 12% to 15%. Sequenced: peripheral blood. The receptors here all came from a human donor with acute or convalescent COVID-19. The donor label of this sample is uncertain.

The chain couples TRBV7-9 to TRBJ2-5; D is unclear. Germline CDR1 reads SEHNR; CDR2 reads FQNEAQ (reference sequence). Trimming removed 2 bases from V and 1 base from J, with 8 bases in between. This CDR3 has 14 residues. The CDR3 DNA sequence: TGTGCCAGCAGCTTAAACACAGCCCAAGAGACCCAGTACTTC. Translation gives CASSLNTAQETQYF.

As concerns this clone: Other DNA sequences from this sample encode an identical CDR3 as well. The chain uses TRBV7-9 and TRBJ1-1, with D possibly matching TRBD1 (5 bases). V was cut by 2 bases and J by 0 bases, with 7 bases left in between. Germline CDR1 is SEHNR and CDR2 is FQNEAQ (reference sequence). CDR3 length: 14 residues. The CDR3 DNA reads as TGTGCCAGCAGCTTACAGGGATTGAACACTGAAGCTTTCTTT. It encodes CASSLQGLNTEAFF.

The rearrangement links TRBV7-2 to TRBJ2-7; D perhaps matches TRBD1 (5 bases). Looked up from germline, CDR1 is SGHTA and CDR2 is FQGNSA. V was cut by 1 base and J by 1 base, with 14 bases left in between. CDR3 size: 16 residues. This chain's CDR3 is CASSLDGAAGSYEQYF. The CDR3 DNA reads TGTGCCAGCAGCTTAGATGGCGCGGCAGGGTCCTACGAGCAGTACTTC. Based on the CDR3 plus reference TRBV7-2 and TRBJ2-7, the full variable domain is GAGVSQSPSNKVTEKGKDVELRCDPISGHTALYWYRQSLGQGLEFLIYFQGNSAPDKSGLPSDRFSAERTGGSVSTLTIQRTQQEDSAVYLCASSLDGAAGSYEQYFGPGTRLTVT.

The chain combines TRBV19 with TRBJ1-2; D remains ambiguous. CDR3 length: 11 amino acids. V lost 4 bases and J 5 bases, leaving 5 bases between the germline ends. Germline V CDR1 and CDR2: LNHDA, SQIVND (reference sequence). This CDR3 is CASSRAYGYTF. CDR3 in DNA: TGTGCCAGTAGTAGGGCGTATGGCTACACCTTC.

The genes are TRBV4-1 and TRBJ2-7; a possible D gene is TRBD1 (6 bases). V was trimmed by 0 bases and J by 5 bases, leaving 20 bases between them. The CDR3 contains 17 residues. The germline V gene has CDR1 MGHRA and CDR2 YSYEKL. The CDR3 DNA reads as TGCGCCAGCAGCCAAGAAATCCCTGGGACATTCTCGGACGAGCAGTACTTC. Translated, it gives CASSQEIPGTFSDEQYF.

V and J are TRBV7-2 and TRBJ2-2; the match to TRBD2 covers 8 bases. The CDR3 has 17 amino acids. The V gene's germline CDR1 is SGHTA and CDR2 FQGNSA. The junction had 16 bases not matched to a gene; V was cut back by 5 bases and J by 8 bases. As DNA, the CDR3 is TGTGCCAGCAGCCAGGGGCTTTGGAGCGGGAGAGCGGGGGAGCTGTTTTTT. Encoded protein: CASSQGLWSGRAGELFF. The whole variable domain, remainder taken from reference TRBV7-2 and TRBJ2-2, is GAGVSQSPSNKVTEKGKDVELRCDPISGHTALYWYRQSLGQGLEFLIYFQGNSAPDKSGLPSDRFSAERTGGSVSTLTIQRTQQEDSAVYLCASSQGLWSGRAGELFFGEGSRLTVL.

V is TRBV21-1 and J is TRBJ1-3. TRBV21-1 is given as a pseudogene. CDR3 length equals 19 residues. The CDR3 DNA is TGTGCCAGCAGCAAAGGGTTCTTAGCCGGACGGGACTCTGGAAACACCATATATTTT. Translation gives CASSKGFLAGRDSGNTIYF.

V is TRBV6-5 and J is TRBJ2-2; 9 bases are shared with TRBD1. Germline V gives CDR1 MNHEY, CDR2 SVGAGI. This CDR3 is 15 amino acids long. The ends lost 2 bases at V and 4 bases at J; junction bases unmatched: 2. CDR3: CASSYRQGGTGELFF. As DNA, the CDR3 is TGTGCCAGCAGTTACAGACAGGGGGGCACCGGGGAGCTGTTTTTT.

The chain has TRBV4-3 and TRBJ1-3; no reliable D call. Trimming cost V 1 base and J 0 bases, with 10 bases left between them. The CDR3 contains 16 residues. The germline CDR1 and CDR2 sequences are LGHNA and YSLEER. CDR3 region: CASSQVLQSSGNTIYF. CDR3 in DNA: TGCGCCAGCAGCCAAGTCCTGCAGTCCTCTGGAAACACCATATATTTT.

In this sample, this clone turned up once. The J gene is TRBJ1-6, the V gene TRBV6-5; 8 positions agree with TRBD1. The CDR3 spans 15 residues. J gave up 6 bases and V 8 bases, and 9 bases lay outside the gene matches. From germline, CDR1 is MNHEY and CDR2 SVGAGI. CDR3 amino acids: CASGDRTAFNSPLHF. The CDR3 nucleotides read TGTGCCAGCGGGGACAGGACCGCTTTTAATTCACCCCTCCACTTT.

This clone was seen a single time. The V gene is TRBV7-2, the J gene TRBJ2-1; D is possibly TRBD2 (5 bases). The CDR3 is 13 residues long. Germline V gives CDR1 SGHTA, CDR2 FQGNSA. V lost 3 bases and J lost 5, with 8 bases in between. CDR3 protein: CASSFGMNNEQFF. In DNA form, the CDR3 reads TGTGCCAGCAGCTTCGGGATGAACAATGAGCAGTTCTTC.

This clone was detected only once. The chain uses TRBV3-1 (or the pseudogene TRBV3-2) and TRBJ2-7; 9 bases fit TRBD2. CDR3 length: 18 residues. Losses at the gene ends were 2 bases for V and 0 bases for J; bases not matched to a gene: 11. Germline V CDR1 and CDR2: LGHDT, YNNKEL (reference sequence). The CDR3 region is CASSQTSSGSPSSYEQYF. CDR3 DNA: TGTGCCAGCAGCCAAACAAGTAGCGGGAGCCCATCCTCCTACGAGCAGTACTTC.

The V and J genes are TRBV18 and TRBJ1-6; D is possibly TRBD1 (6 bases). Germline CDR1 is KGHSH and CDR2 is LQKENI. Trimming removed 3 bases at V and 8 bases at J, with 14 bases between. The CDR3 length is 15 residues. For the CDR3, the DNA is TGTGCCAGCTCACCCGGAACAGGGTCGGATTCACCCCTCCACTTT. Protein sequence: CASSPGTGSDSPLHF.

The chain recombines TRBV7-9 with TRBJ1-2; 9 nucleotides line up with TRBD1. J was trimmed by 8 bases and V by 3 bases; bases with no gene match: 4. CDR3 length equals 13 residues. The germline CDR1 and CDR2 sequences are SEHNR and FQNEAQ (reference sequence). As DNA, the CDR3 is TGTGCCAGCAGCTTGGGACAGGGAGGAGGCTACACCTTC. It codes for CASSLGQGGGYTF.

The CDR3 DNA is TGTGCCAGTAGTATCAGGGGGCGGTGGGATGAAAAACTGTTTTTT. It encodes CASSIRGRWDEKLFF. The chain couples TRBV19 to TRBJ1-4; 8 nucleotides line up with TRBD1. The CDR3 runs to 15 residues. Germline loops: CDR1 LNHDA, CDR2 SQIVND (reference sequence). V was pared by 3 bases and J by 6 bases, with 6 bases of the junction left unmatched.

The chain recombines TRBV29-1 with TRBJ2-1; TRBD2 aligns across 7 bases. Per germline, CDR1 SQVTM and CDR2 ANQGSEA. The CDR3 length is 15 residues. Trimming at V came to 4 bases and at J to 8 bases, leaving 14 bases not matched to a gene. CDR3 protein: CSVVGHGLEGDEQFF. The CDR3 DNA sequence: TGCAGCGTTGTAGGGCATGGACTAGAGGGCGATGAGCAGTTCTTC.

The rearrangement uses TRBV9 and TRBJ2-3, with TRBD2 identical over 8 bases. The CDR3 covers 15 residues. Germline assignment: CDR1 SGDLS and CDR2 YYNGEE. V gave up 1 base and J gave up 1 base; unmatched junction bases: 2. DNA for the CDR3: TGTGCCAGCAGCGTATCACTAGCGGGCACAGATACGCAGTATTTT. It translates to CASSVSLAGTDTQYF.

This rearrangement joins TRBV2 to TRBJ1-2; 7 positions match TRBD1. Germline CDR1 and CDR2: SNHLY and FYNNEI. Trimming at V came to 4 bases and at J to 7 bases, leaving 3 bases not matched to a gene. This CDR3 has 12 residues. DNA of the CDR3: TGTGCCAGCAGTGGACAGGGAGGTGGCTACACCTTC. Its translation: CASSGQGGGYTF.

The chain carries TRBV11-2 and TRBJ1-4; maybe TRBD1 (5 bases). Germline CDR1 and CDR2: SGHAT and FQNNGV. The CDR3 is 14 amino acids. Trimming pared 5 bases from V and 3 bases from J, leaving 10 bases between. The CDR3 DNA reads as TGTGCCAGCAGCCGACAGTTTGCTAATGAAAAACTGTTTTTT. This translates into CASSRQFANEKLFF.